The clone carrying this T cell receptor beta chain was seen just once. The source of the sample is a study of T cell changes during pregnancy in multiple sclerosis. This table comes from immunoSEQ multiplex PCR, and its TCRdb copy is limited to in-frame clones, with some not included. The sample yields about 40,000 clones, more than 90% seen once. The germline V gene encodes CDR1 SEHNR and CDR2 FQNEAQ (reference sequence). The CDR3 consists of 16 residues. J was trimmed by 4 bases and V by 3 bases; bases with no gene match: 3. The sequenced sample was peripheral blood, obtained before pregnancy. The sequence derives from a female donor with multiple sclerosis, enrolled in a pregnancy study. The chain carries TRBV7-9 and TRBJ2-3; TRBD2 aligns across 14 bases. The CDR3 DNA reads TGTGCCAGCAGCTTCGGGACTAGCGGGGGCCCAGATACGCAGTATTTT. Translating it yields CASSFGTSGGPDTQYF.